The rows below give T cell receptor beta chains drawn from one sample of a study of STAT5B mutations in CD4+ large granular lymphocyte leukemia. Clones were sequenced by immunoSEQ multiplex PCR, and TCRdb holds only the in-frame ones, with some missing. The sample yields about 31,000 clones, around nine tenths seen once. The specimen was CD4+ T cells from blood buffy coats. These receptor sequences come from a human donor in good health. Both conserved end residues are part of each CDR3. Fields, in order: V gene, J gene, CDR3 protein.

V gene: TRBV10-3
J gene: TRBJ2-7
CDR3 protein: CAIRLTGGAEEQYF

V gene: TRBV28
J gene: TRBJ2-7
CDR3 protein: CASSPRGGSFYEQYF

V gene: TRBV19
J gene: TRBJ1-1
CDR3 protein: CASRRTGAGTEAFF

V gene: TRBV25-1
J gene: TRBJ1-2
CDR3 protein: CASSESGDGYTF

V gene: TRBV25-1
J gene: TRBJ1-1
CDR3 protein: CASSPRGANTEAFF

V gene: TRBV7-8
J gene: TRBJ2-2
CDR3 protein: CASRSRVGGTGELFF

V gene: TRBV6-1
J gene: TRBJ1-3
CDR3 protein: CASSETGGFGNTIYF

V gene: TRBV19
J gene: TRBJ2-7
CDR3 protein: CASSMRSGSYEQYF

V gene: TRBV27
J gene: TRBJ1-3
CDR3 protein: CANKPENPSSGNTIYF

V gene: TRBV19
J gene: TRBJ1-4
CDR3 protein: CASSIKRQGPEKLFF

V gene: TRBV5-1
J gene: TRBJ2-1
CDR3 protein: CASSLGGTGYNEQFF

V gene: TRBV7-2
J gene: TRBJ1-1
CDR3 protein: CASSLSDRSTEAFF

V gene: TRBV27
J gene: TRBJ2-1
CDR3 protein: CASSSRTSGNYNEQFF

V gene: TRBV5-1
J gene: TRBJ2-7
CDR3 protein: CASSLGQGAYEQYF

V gene: TRBV27
J gene: TRBJ1-2
CDR3 protein: CASSSRPEYGYTF

V gene: TRBV6-1
J gene: TRBJ1-2
CDR3 protein: CASSENPLAGYTF

V gene: TRBV10-3
J gene: TRBJ2-3
CDR3 protein: CAISESEGLAGFTDTQYF

V gene: TRBV14
J gene: TRBJ2-7
CDR3 protein: CASSQGSGRGPYEQYF

V gene: TRBV5-1
J gene: TRBJ2-2
CDR3 protein: CASSLGRLGAIAGGELFF

V gene: TRBV12-5
J gene: TRBJ2-1
CDR3 protein: CASGTPSGQGSYNEQFF

V gene: TRBV5-4
J gene: TRBJ2-1
CDR3 protein: CASFRDSLSYNEQFF

V gene: TRBV12-5
J gene: TRBJ2-5
CDR3 protein: CASGAERREWETQYF

V gene: TRBV5-8
J gene: TRBJ1-3
CDR3 protein: CASSLGNTGNTIYF

V gene: TRBV30
J gene: TRBJ2-7
CDR3 protein: CAWRDLAGGLYEQYF

V gene: TRBV19
J gene: TRBJ1-2
CDR3 protein: CASSTSGGVGPRHGYTF

V gene: TRBV11-2
J gene: TRBJ2-1
CDR3 protein: CASSLLVGNEQFF

V gene: TRBV27
J gene: TRBJ1-2
CDR3 protein: CASRGLGTGGSYGYTF

V gene: TRBV28
J gene: TRBJ2-1
CDR3 protein: CASSSPTISNEQFF

V gene: TRBV11-3
J gene: TRBJ2-4
CDR3 protein: CASSLDERVGLAKNIQYF

V gene: TRBV28
J gene: TRBJ2-1
CDR3 protein: CASSLRLAGLYNEQFF

V gene: TRBV11-2
J gene: TRBJ1-3
CDR3 protein: CASSPDRTGIAGNTIYF

V gene: TRBV7-2
J gene: TRBJ1-6
CDR3 protein: CASSLGQAHNSPLHF

V gene: TRBV28
J gene: TRBJ1-2
CDR3 protein: CASSLTPGSPNYGYTF

V gene: TRBV5-4
J gene: TRBJ2-5
CDR3 protein: CASSSGQGDETQYF

V gene: TRBV5-1
J gene: TRBJ2-7
CDR3 protein: CASRPTGSPYEQYF

V gene: TRBV7-9
J gene: TRBJ2-7
CDR3 protein: CASSAQGAGGSYEQYF

V gene: TRBV10-3
J gene: TRBJ1-1
CDR3 protein: CAISGRGQGVTEAFF

V gene: TRBV7-3
J gene: TRBJ2-1
CDR3 protein: CASSLGGPGINEQFF

V gene: TRBV29-1
J gene: TRBJ2-7
CDR3 protein: CSVTGGGNYEQYF

V gene: TRBV6-1
J gene: TRBJ1-1
CDR3 protein: CASNLKDRGTTEAFF

V gene: TRBV29-1
J gene: TRBJ2-3
CDR3 protein: CSAQGEGAFVQYF

V gene: TRBV14
J gene: TRBJ1-2
CDR3 protein: CASSHSQGGGYTF

V gene: TRBV10-1
J gene: TRBJ2-1
CDR3 protein: CASSSPGDNEQFF

V gene: TRBV10-3
J gene: TRBJ2-5
CDR3 protein: CAISDGTGQETQYF

V gene: TRBV7-2
J gene: TRBJ1-1
CDR3 protein: CASNENPGGTEAFF